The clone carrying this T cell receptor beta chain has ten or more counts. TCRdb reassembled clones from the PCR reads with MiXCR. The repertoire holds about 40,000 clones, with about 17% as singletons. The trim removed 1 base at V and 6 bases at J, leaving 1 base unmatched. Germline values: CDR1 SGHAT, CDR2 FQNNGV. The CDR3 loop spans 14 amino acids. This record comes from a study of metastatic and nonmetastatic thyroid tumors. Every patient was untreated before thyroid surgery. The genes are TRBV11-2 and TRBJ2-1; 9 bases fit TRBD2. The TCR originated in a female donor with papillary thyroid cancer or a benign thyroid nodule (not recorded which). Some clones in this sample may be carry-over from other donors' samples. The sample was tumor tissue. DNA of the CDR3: TGTGCCAGCAGCTTAGGGACTAGCGTCAATGAGCAGTTCTTC. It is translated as CASSLGTSVNEQFF.